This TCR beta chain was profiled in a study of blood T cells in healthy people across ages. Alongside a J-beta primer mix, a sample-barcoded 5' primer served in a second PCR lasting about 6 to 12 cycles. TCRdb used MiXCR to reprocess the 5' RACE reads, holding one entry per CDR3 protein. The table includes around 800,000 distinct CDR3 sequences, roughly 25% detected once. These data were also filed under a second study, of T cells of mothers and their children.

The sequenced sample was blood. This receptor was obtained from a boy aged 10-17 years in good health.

CDR3 sequence: CASKRAGPSYEQYF. The CDR3 DNA sequence: TGTGCCAGCAAAAGGGCCGGTCCTTCCTACGAGCAGTACTTC. This sequence joins TRBV11-2 and TRBJ2-5; D remains unclear. With the DNA end fitting TRBJ2-7 better, the J assignment may be wrong. CDR1 SGHAT and CDR2 FQNNGV come from the germline V gene. The CDR3 runs to 14 residues.